This paragraph covers one T cell receptor beta chain sequence. This specimen belongs to a study of blood T cell repertoires in COVID-19. Study in general: T cells, B-cell-depleted T cells, or PBMCs supplied cDNA or gDNA.

Germline CDR1 KGHDR, CDR2 SFDVKD. V dropped 4 bases and J dropped 6; count of bases not matched to a gene: 15. The CDR3 loop spans 18 amino acids. The protocol was immunoSEQ multiplex PCR, while the TCRdb copy is restricted to in-frame clones and leaves out a portion. In the table there are around 130,000 clones, about 90% of which are singletons. V is TRBV24-1 and J is TRBJ1-5; TRBD1 matches at 9 bases. The sample taken for sequencing was peripheral blood. The clonotype was recovered from a woman of 80 years or more with acute or convalescent COVID-19. CDR3 in amino acids: CATSDQGQGKVWRQPQHF. The CDR3 nucleotides read TGTGCCACCAGTGACCAAGGACAGGGGAAAGTGTGGCGTCAGCCCCAGCATTTT.